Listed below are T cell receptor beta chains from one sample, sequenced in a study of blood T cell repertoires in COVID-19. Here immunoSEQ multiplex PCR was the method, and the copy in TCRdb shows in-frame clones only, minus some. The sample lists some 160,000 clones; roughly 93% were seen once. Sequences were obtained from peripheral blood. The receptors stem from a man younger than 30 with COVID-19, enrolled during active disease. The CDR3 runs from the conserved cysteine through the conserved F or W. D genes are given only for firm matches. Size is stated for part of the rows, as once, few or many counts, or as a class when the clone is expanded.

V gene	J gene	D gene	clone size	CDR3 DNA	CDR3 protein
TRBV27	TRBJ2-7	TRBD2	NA	TGTGCCAGCAGTTTGGAACTAGCGGGAGGGTACGAGCAGTACTTC	CASSLELAGGYEQYF
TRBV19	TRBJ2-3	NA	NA	TGTGCCAGTAGTAGGAGGAGGGAGAGCACAGATACGCAGTATTTT	CASSRRRESTDTQYF
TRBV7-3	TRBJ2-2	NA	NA	TGTGCCAGCTCATCCTCCGGCGGGTCCGGGGAGCTGTTTTTT	CASSSSGGSGELFF
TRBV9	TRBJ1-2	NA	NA	TGTGCCAGCAGCGTAGGGGGCTCCTATGGCTACACCTTC	CASSVGGSYGYTF
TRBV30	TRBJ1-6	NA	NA	TGTGCCTGGAGCAGTGTTGTTTATAATTCACCCCTCCACTTT	CAWSSVVYNSPLHF
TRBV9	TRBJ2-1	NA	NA	TGTGCCAGCAGCGTAGTTTCTTCTGCGAGCTCCTACAATGAGCAGTTCTTC	CASSVVSSASSYNEQFF
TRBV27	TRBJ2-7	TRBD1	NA	TGTGCCAGCAGTGGGGGACTCGGACAGGGTAGCGAGCAGTACTTC	CASSGGLGQGSEQYF
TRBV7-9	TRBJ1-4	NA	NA	TGTGCCAGCAGCTGGCCGGGAGAAGAAAAACTGCTTTTT	CASSWPGEEKLLF
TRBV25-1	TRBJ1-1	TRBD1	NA	TGTGCCAGCAGTGGACAGGGGGTGAACACTGAAGCTTTCTTT	CASSGQGVNTEAFF
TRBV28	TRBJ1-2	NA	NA	TGTGCCAGCAGTTTAGCCAGGGTAGGGTATGGCTACACCTTC	CASSLARVGYGYTF
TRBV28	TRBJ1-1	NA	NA	TGTGCCAGCAGTACCCCGGACAGTTTGAACACTGAAGCTTTCTTT	CASSTPDSLNTEAFF
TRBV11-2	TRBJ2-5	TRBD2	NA	TGTGCCAGCAGCGAGACTAGCGGGAGTTGGGAGACCCAGTACTTC	CASSETSGSWETQYF
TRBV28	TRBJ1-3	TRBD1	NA	TGTGCCAGCAGTCGTCGACAGGGGGCTGGAAACACCATATATTTT	CASSRRQGAGNTIYF
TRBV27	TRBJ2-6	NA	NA	TGTGCCAGCAGTTCCCTGACTAGGGGTGGGGCCAACGTCCTGACTTTC	CASSSLTRGGANVLTF
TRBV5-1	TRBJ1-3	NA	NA	TGCGCCAGCGGGACTCAGGGTCCTGGAAACACCATATATTTT	CASGTQGPGNTIYF
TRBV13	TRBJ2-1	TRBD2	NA	TGTGCCAGCAGCCGTGGGACTAGCGGGGCTCACAATGAGCAGTTCTTC	CASSRGTSGAHNEQFF
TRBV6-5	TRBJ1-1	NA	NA	TGTGCCAGCACCCTATCGACAACACCGAACACTGAAGCTTTCTTT	CASTLSTTPNTEAFF
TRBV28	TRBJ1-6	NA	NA	TGTGCCAGCAGTTCCCTTCCAGGATCCCCCCTCCACTTT	CASSSLPGSPLHF
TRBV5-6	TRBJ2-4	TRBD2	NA	TGTGCCAGCAGCTTGGGTCTAGCGGAAAACATTCAGTACTTC	CASSLGLAENIQYF
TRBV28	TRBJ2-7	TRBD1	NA	TGTGCCAGCGGCTGGACAGGGGGCTACGAGCAGTACTTC	CASGWTGGYEQYF
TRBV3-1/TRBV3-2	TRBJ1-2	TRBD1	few	TGTGCCAGCAGCCCCCGACAGGGAGGCTATGGCTACACCTTC	CASSPRQGGYGYTF
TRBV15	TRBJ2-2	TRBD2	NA	TGTGCCACCAGCAGAGAGGGACTAGCGGGAAGAGCCGGGGAGCTGTTTTTT	CATSREGLAGRAGELFF
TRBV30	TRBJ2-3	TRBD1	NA	TGTGCCTGGAATGGAGACAGGGGGCGGGTAGATACGCAGTATTTT	CAWNGDRGRVDTQYF
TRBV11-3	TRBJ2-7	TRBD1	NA	TGTGCCAGCAGCACAAGACAGGGTGGCGAGCAGTACTTC	CASSTRQGGEQYF
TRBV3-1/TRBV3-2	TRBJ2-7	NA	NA	TGTGCCAGCAGCCAAAGGTCACTAGCTTTCTACGAGCAGTACTTC	CASSQRSLAFYEQYF
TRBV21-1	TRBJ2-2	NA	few	TGTGCCAGCAGATCCGTTCAGCATACTAGCGGGAGAGACACCGGGGAGCTGTTTTTT	CASRSVQHTSGRDTGELFF
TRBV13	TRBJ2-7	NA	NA	TGTGCCAGCAGCCTGGGGAGCTCCTACGAGCAGTACTTC	CASSLGSSYEQYF
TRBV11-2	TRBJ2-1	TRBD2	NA	TGTGCCAGCAGTATTAGCGGGAGGACCTACAATGAGCAGTTCTTC	CASSISGRTYNEQFF
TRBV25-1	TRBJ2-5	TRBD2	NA	TGTGCCAGCAGTGAGTGGAAGCGGGAGGTACAAGAGACCCAGTACTTC	CASSEWKREVQETQYF
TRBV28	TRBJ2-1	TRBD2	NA	TGTGCCAGCAGTAGACTAGCGGGAGGGGGAGTTCCCCGTGAGCAGTTCTTC	CASSRLAGGGVPREQFF
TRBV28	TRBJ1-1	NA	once	TGTGCCAGCAGCACTCTACGGGGTGAAGCTTTCTTT	CASSTLRGEAFF
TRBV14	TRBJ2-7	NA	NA	TGTGCCAGCAGCCAAGATAGCCTTAGCGAGCAGTACTTC	CASSQDSLSEQYF
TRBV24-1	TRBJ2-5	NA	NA	TGTGCCACCAGTGATTCAGGGTACCAAGAGACCCAGTACTTC	CATSDSGYQETQYF
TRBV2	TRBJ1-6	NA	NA	TGTGCCAGCACGCTGGGAGGCAGTTATAATTCACCCCTCCACTTT	CASTLGGSYNSPLHF
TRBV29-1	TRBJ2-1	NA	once	TGCAGCGTCGACTTCCGGACTGTCTCCTACAATGAGCAGTTCTTC	CSVDFRTVSYNEQFF
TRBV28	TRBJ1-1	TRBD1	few	TGTGCCAGCAGTTTGGGACAGCCTACTGAAGCTTTCTTT	CASSLGQPTEAFF
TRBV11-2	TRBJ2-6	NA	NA	TGTGCCAGCAGCCCCGGGGATCTTAGCTCTGGGGCCAACGTCCTGACTTTC	CASSPGDLSSGANVLTF
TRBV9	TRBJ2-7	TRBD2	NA	TGTGCCAGCAGCGTAGCTTGGGGGGGGTACGAGCAGTACTTC	CASSVAWGGYEQYF
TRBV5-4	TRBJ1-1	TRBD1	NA	TGTGCCAGCAGCCTCAGCGTCAGGGGGCGATTTACGAACACTGAAGCTTTCTTT	CASSLSVRGRFTNTEAFF
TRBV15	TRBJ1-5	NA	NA	TGTGCCACCAGCAGGGGCAGGGGAAGGGATCAGCCCCAGCATTTT	CATSRGRGRDQPQHF
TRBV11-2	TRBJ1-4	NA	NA	TGTGCCAGCAGCTTTTCCCCAGGGGAAGATGAAAAACTGTTTTTT	CASSFSPGEDEKLFF
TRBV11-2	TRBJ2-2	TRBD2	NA	TGTGCCAGCAGCTTAACCGCACTTCGGGAGGGCCGAACCGGGGAGCTGTTTTTT	CASSLTALREGRTGELFF
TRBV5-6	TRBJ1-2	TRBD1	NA	TGTGCCAGCAGCTTGGCGGGACAGGGGAGGTATGGCTACACCTTC	CASSLAGQGRYGYTF
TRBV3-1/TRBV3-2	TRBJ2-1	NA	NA	TGTGCCAGCAGCCACCCCGACAGGCGGTCGAATGAGCAGTTCTTC	CASSHPDRRSNEQFF
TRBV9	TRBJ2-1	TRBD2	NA	TGTGCCAGCAGCCCCACTCTAGCGGGAATTTATGAGCAGTTCTTC	CASSPTLAGIYEQFF